This is a list of T cell receptor beta chains from one sample in a study of neurological immune-mediated disorders. One entry per CDR3 protein, called by TCRdb with MiXCR from the 5' RACE reads. Of about 62,000 distinct CDR3 sequences in the sample, 3.5% to 4.5% were seen once. The source material was PBMCs. Every receptor here comes from a woman aged 45-60 years with multiple sclerosis. CDR3s include the opening cysteine and the closing phenylalanine or tryptophan. The D gene is left open where the match is weak. A clone size is listed for some rows: how often the clone was seen (once, few, many), or a class if it is expanded.

V: TRBV20-1; size: many; J: TRBJ2-3; length: 15; D: TRBD2; CDR3: CSASPAGGFTDTQYF; DNA: TGCAGTGCTAGCCCAGCGGGAGGCTTCACAGATACGCAGTATTTT
V: TRBV7-2; size: few; J: TRBJ1-4; length: 13; D: .; CDR3: CASSLWENEKLFF; DNA: TGTGCCAGCAGCTTGTGGGAGAATGAAAAACTGTTTTTT
V: TRBV7-2; size: many; J: TRBJ2-1; length: 15; D: .; CDR3: CASSLVGNSYNEQFF; DNA: TGTGCCAGCAGCTTAGTCGGGAACTCCTACAATGAGCAGTTCTTC
V: TRBV12-3/TRBV12-4; size: many; J: TRBJ1-2; length: 13; D: TRBD1; CDR3: CASSLRQGHGYTF; DNA: TGTGCCAGCAGTTTAAGACAGGGCCATGGCTACACCTTC
V: TRBV12-3/TRBV12-4; size: many; J: TRBJ2-1; length: 13; D: .; CDR3: CASSWWTYNEQFF; DNA: TGTGCCAGCAGCTGGTGGACTTACAATGAGCAGTTCTTC
V: TRBV10-2; size: .; J: TRBJ1-6; length: 15; D: .; CDR3: CASSESQSFNSPLNF; DNA: TGCGCCAGCAGTGAGTCACAGTCCTTTAATTCACCCCTCAACTTT
V: TRBV9; size: .; J: TRBJ2-7; length: 12; D: .; CDR3: CASSPQGIEQYF; DNA: TGTGCCAGCAGCCCCCAGGGGATCGAGCAGTACTTC
V: TRBV7-6; size: medium-sized; J: TRBJ2-7; length: 15; D: TRBD2; CDR3: CASSLQASGSREQYF; DNA: TGTGCCAGCAGCCTCCAGGCTAGCGGGAGTAGGGAGCAGTACTTC
V: TRBV27; size: .; J: TRBJ2-3; length: 16; D: TRBD2; CDR3: CASSPSGGGGTDTQYF; DNA: TGTGCCAGCAGTCCTTCCGGGGGAGGGGGCACAGATACGCAGTATTTT
V: TRBV20-1; size: many; J: TRBJ2-3; length: 18; D: TRBD2; CDR3: CSVRGGTSGRALSDTQYF; DNA: TGCAGTGTCAGGGGAGGGACTAGCGGGAGGGCCTTATCCGATACGCAGTATTTT
V: TRBV29-1; size: many; J: TRBJ2-4; length: 13; D: .; CDR3: CSVESYRENIQYF; DNA: TGCAGCGTTGAATCGTACAGGGAAAACATTCAGTACTTC
V: TRBV29-1; size: many; J: TRBJ2-6; length: 16; D: TRBD1; CDR3: CSVGGQGDSGANVLTF; DNA: TGCAGCGTTGGCGGACAGGGAGACTCTGGGGCCAACGTCCTGACTTTC
V: TRBV20-1; size: many; J: TRBJ2-7; length: 15; D: TRBD1; CDR3: CSATRTGPGFYEQYF; DNA: TGCAGTGCTACCAGGACAGGGCCCGGGTTTTACGAGCAGTACTTC
V: TRBV5-5; size: many; J: TRBJ2-3; length: 16; D: TRBD1; CDR3: CASSSYGQVLTDTQYF; DNA: TGTGCCAGCAGCTCTTACGGACAGGTCCTCACAGATACGCAGTATTTT
V: TRBV6-6; size: many; J: TRBJ2-3; length: 15; D: .; CDR3: CASSYGGRRTDTQYF; DNA: TGTGCCAGCAGTTACGGCGGCAGGCGCACAGATACGCAGTATTTT
V: TRBV20-1; size: many; J: TRBJ2-4; length: 15; D: TRBD1; CDR3: CSARTSGQGKNIQYF; DNA: TGCAGTGCTAGGACTTCGGGACAGGGGAAAAACATTCAGTACTTC
V: TRBV29-1; size: many; J: TRBJ2-7; length: 11; D: .; CDR3: CSADGLHEQYF; DNA: TGCAGCGCGGATGGCCTACACGAGCAGTACTTC
V: TRBV12-3/TRBV12-4; size: many; J: TRBJ2-3; length: 16; D: TRBD2; CDR3: CASSLALGLATDTQYF; DNA: TGTGCCAGCAGTTTGGCCCTGGGACTAGCGACAGATACGCAGTATTTT
V: TRBV5-1; size: many; J: TRBJ2-7; length: 16; D: TRBD2; CDR3: CASSLGGLAGSYEQYF; DNA: TGCGCCAGCAGCTTGGGGGGCCTAGCGGGGAGCTACGAGCAGTACTTC
V: TRBV4-3; size: many; J: TRBJ1-5; length: 14; D: .; CDR3: CASSQTWGGQPQNF; DNA: TGCGCCAGCAGCCAAACGTGGGGAGGTCAGCCCCAGAATTTT
V: TRBV5-1; size: many; J: TRBJ2-2; length: 14; D: TRBD2; CDR3: CASRTSGNTGELFF; DNA: TGCGCCAGCAGGACTAGCGGAAACACCGGGGAGCTGTTTTTT
V: TRBV5-1; size: many; J: TRBJ2-7; length: 13; D: .; CDR3: CASSYPGTYEQYF; DNA: TGCGCCAGCAGCTATCCAGGGACCTACGAGCAGTACTTC
V: TRBV12-3/TRBV12-4; size: many; J: TRBJ1-1; length: 14; D: TRBD1; CDR3: CASSFQGVDTEAFF; DNA: TGTGCCAGCAGTTTTCAGGGGGTAGACACTGAAGCTTTCTTT
V: TRBV7-3; size: many; J: TRBJ1-1; length: 13; D: .; CDR3: CASSYQRNREAFF; DNA: TGTGCCAGCAGCTATCAACGGAACAGGGAAGCTTTCTTT
V: TRBV4-3; size: many; J: TRBJ2-1; length: 13; D: .; CDR3: CASSQEGTSKQFF; DNA: TGCGCCAGCAGCCAAGAAGGAACTAGTAAGCAGTTCTTC
V: TRBV25-1; size: many; J: TRBJ2-5; length: 11; D: .; CDR3: CASSGPGTQYF; DNA: TGTGCCAGCAGTGGACCCGGCACCCAGTACTTC
V: TRBV24-1; size: many; J: TRBJ2-1; length: 13; D: .; CDR3: CATNGGSYNEQFF; DNA: TGTGCCACCAACGGGGGCTCCTACAATGAGCAGTTCTTC
V: TRBV5-6; size: many; J: TRBJ1-2; length: 14; D: .; CDR3: CASSTTVNHYGYTF; DNA: TGTGCCAGCAGCACTACAGTTAACCACTATGGCTACACCTTC
V: TRBV29-1; size: many; J: TRBJ2-7; length: 13; D: .; CDR3: CSVVSAVTYEQYF; DNA: TGCAGCGTTGTGTCAGCGGTTACCTACGAGCAGTACTTC
V: TRBV12-3/TRBV12-4; size: many; J: TRBJ1-2; length: 15; D: TRBD1; CDR3: CASSSWTGVNYGYTF; DNA: TGTGCCAGCAGTTCCTGGACAGGGGTGAACTATGGCTACACCTTC
V: TRBV4-2; size: many; J: TRBJ2-2; length: 16; D: .; CDR3: CASSHAPGDGTGELFF; DNA: TGTGCCAGCAGCCACGCCCCCGGTGATGGCACCGGGGAGCTGTTTTTT
V: TRBV11-3; size: .; J: TRBJ1-6; length: 13; D: .; CDR3: CASSLPGSSPLNF; DNA: TGTGCCAGCAGCTTACCAGGGAGTTCACCCCTCAACTTT
V: TRBV20-1; size: many; J: TRBJ2-7; length: 13; D: .; CDR3: CSARVDRDYEQYF; DNA: TGCAGTGCTAGGGTCGACAGAGACTACGAGCAGTACTTC
V: TRBV5-1; size: many; J: TRBJ2-2; length: 15; D: TRBD1; CDR3: CASSHLTGDTGELFF; DNA: TGCGCCAGCAGCCACCTGACAGGGGATACCGGGGAGCTGTTTTTT
V: TRBV20-1; size: many; J: TRBJ2-1; length: 14; D: .; CDR3: CSARDLLEYNEQFF; DNA: TGCAGTGCTAGAGATTTACTTGAATACAATGAGCAGTTCTTC
V: TRBV29-1; size: many; J: TRBJ1-6; length: 13; D: TRBD1; CDR3: CSVGTGYNSPLHF; DNA: TGCAGCGTTGGGACAGGCTATAATTCACCCCTCCACTTT
V: TRBV5-1; size: many; J: TRBJ2-7; length: 19; D: .; CDR3: CASSLDGRGLGTSPYEQYF; DNA: TGCGCCAGCAGCTTGGATGGCAGGGGGCTAGGGACTAGCCCCTACGAGCAGTACTTC
V: TRBV20-1; size: many; J: TRBJ1-2; length: 10; D: .; CDR3: CRAGHIGYTF; DNA: TGCAGGGCGGGACACATCGGCTACACCTTC
V: TRBV25-1; size: .; J: TRBJ1-1; length: 14; D: .; CDR3: CASSHGTLNTEAFF; DNA: TGTGCCAGCAGTCATGGAACACTGAACACTGAAGCTTTCTTT
V: TRBV7-2; size: many; J: TRBJ1-2; length: 15; D: .; CDR3: CASSLGSRDRSGYTF; DNA: TGTGCCAGCAGCTTAGGGAGCCGGGACCGTTCAGGCTACACCTTC
V: TRBV15; size: many; J: TRBJ2-7; length: 14; D: .; CDR3: CATSREGLGYEQYF; DNA: TGTGCCACCAGCAGAGAAGGGTTGGGCTACGAGCAGTACTTC
V: TRBV7-6; size: many; J: TRBJ2-5; length: 14; D: .; CDR3: CASSPTVRPETQYF; DNA: TGTGCCAGCAGCCCGACAGTACGTCCCGAGACCCAGTACTTC